A single T cell receptor beta chain is shown here with its context. The table came from immunoSEQ multiplex PCR; TCRdb's copy has only in-frame clones and leaves some out. The sample holds roughly 92,000 clones, approximately 87% seen once. The sample originates from a study of blood T cell repertoires in COVID-19. Study in general: The cDNA or gDNA used as material had been derived from T cells, B-cell-depleted T cells, or PBMCs.

The source is a human donor with acute or convalescent COVID-19. The donor label of this sample is uncertain. The sample consisted of peripheral blood.

DNA of the CDR3: TGCAGCGTAGACAGGGGGAACACCGGGGAGCTGTTTTTT. This translates into CSVDRGNTGELFF. The chain carries TRBV29-1 and TRBJ2-2, with 8 positions matching TRBD1. Germline lookup yields CDR1 SQVTM and CDR2 ANQGSEA. After removal of 6 bases from V and 1 base from J, the junction contained 1 base not matched to a gene. The CDR3 loop spans 13 amino acids.